These T cell receptor beta chains were read from a single sample in a study of human T cells and chemical hapten exposure. One entry per CDR3 protein results from TCRdb running MiXCR on the RACE reads. This table has over 150,000 distinct CDR3 sequences, 28% appearing once. The source was whole blood, collected in connection with sensitization to the hapten diphenylcyclopropenone (DPC). The receptors were gathered from a woman aged 18-35 years with alopecia areata. Some clones in this sample may be carry-over from other donors' samples. CDR3s include the opening cysteine and the closing phenylalanine or tryptophan. A D gene is named only where the DNA matches it firmly. A clone size is listed for some rows: how often the clone was seen (once, few, many), or a class if it is expanded.

V	length	J	D	size	CDR3	DNA
TRBV6-2/TRBV6-3	16	TRBJ1-6	NA	few	CASSEDGGTGNSPLHF	TGTGCCAGCAGCGAAGACGGGGGGACTGGGAATTCACCCCTCCACTTT
TRBV27	14	TRBJ2-7	NA	NA	CASSLGFGSYEQYF	TGTGCCAGCAGTTTGGGCTTCGGCTCCTACGAGCAGTACTTC
TRBV7-2	13	TRBJ2-2	NA	NA	CASSLDGAGELFF	TGTGCCAGCAGCTTAGACGGGGCCGGGGAGCTGTTTTTT
TRBV27	13	TRBJ2-5	NA	NA	CASSLFYGETQYF	TGTGCCAGCAGTTTATTTTATGGAGAGACCCAGTACTTC
TRBV12-3/TRBV12-4	13	TRBJ1-1	TRBD1	many	CASSLDRVGEAFF	TGTGCCAGCAGTTTGGACAGGGTAGGTGAAGCTTTCTTT
TRBV10-3	15	TRBJ1-1	TRBD1	NA	CAIRKGDSPTEGAFF	TGTGCCATCAGAAAAGGGGACAGCCCCACCGAGGGAGCTTTCTTT
TRBV20-1	14	TRBJ1-2	NA	NA	CSARKSGTDYGYTF	TGCAGTGCGAGGAAATCCGGGACGGATTATGGCTACACCTTC
TRBV20-1	12	TRBJ2-7	TRBD2	NA	CSASPSGYEQYF	TGCAGTGCTAGTCCTAGCGGCTACGAGCAGTACTTC
TRBV2	12	TRBJ2-7	NA	few	CASRGQSYEQYF	TGTGCCAGCAGAGGACAGTCCTACGAGCAGTACTTC
TRBV6-2/TRBV6-3	18	TRBJ2-2	TRBD2	NA	CASSYKGLAGVGTGELFF	TGTGCCAGCAGTTACAAGGGACTAGCGGGAGTCGGAACCGGGGAGCTGTTTTTT
TRBV12-3/TRBV12-4	14	TRBJ1-6	NA	few	CASSFGGHNSPLHF	TGTGCCAGCAGTTTTGGGGGTCATAATTCACCCCTCCACTTT